This T cell receptor beta chain was captured by sequencing in a study of cytomegalovirus exposure and HLA in healthy donors. The length of the CDR3 is 15 residues. Germline values: CDR1 LNHDA, CDR2 SQIVND (reference sequence). The V and J ends lost 5 bases and 7 bases, in that order; junction bases with no gene match: 14. With 60 Vbeta and 13 Jbeta primers, the PCR was carried out. The protocol was immunoSEQ multiplex PCR, while the TCRdb copy is restricted to in-frame clones and leaves out a portion. The sample consists of 150,000 to 200,000 clones, approximately 80% of them appearing once. The sequence was obtained from a male donor in good health and CMV-seropositive. The sample comprised PBMCs. The chain uses TRBV19 and TRBJ2-7, with 7 bases aligning to TRBD1. CDR3 loop: CASSASLGTVGEQYF. CDR3 bases: TGTGCCAGTAGTGCCAGCCTCGGGACAGTGGGAGAGCAGTACTTC.